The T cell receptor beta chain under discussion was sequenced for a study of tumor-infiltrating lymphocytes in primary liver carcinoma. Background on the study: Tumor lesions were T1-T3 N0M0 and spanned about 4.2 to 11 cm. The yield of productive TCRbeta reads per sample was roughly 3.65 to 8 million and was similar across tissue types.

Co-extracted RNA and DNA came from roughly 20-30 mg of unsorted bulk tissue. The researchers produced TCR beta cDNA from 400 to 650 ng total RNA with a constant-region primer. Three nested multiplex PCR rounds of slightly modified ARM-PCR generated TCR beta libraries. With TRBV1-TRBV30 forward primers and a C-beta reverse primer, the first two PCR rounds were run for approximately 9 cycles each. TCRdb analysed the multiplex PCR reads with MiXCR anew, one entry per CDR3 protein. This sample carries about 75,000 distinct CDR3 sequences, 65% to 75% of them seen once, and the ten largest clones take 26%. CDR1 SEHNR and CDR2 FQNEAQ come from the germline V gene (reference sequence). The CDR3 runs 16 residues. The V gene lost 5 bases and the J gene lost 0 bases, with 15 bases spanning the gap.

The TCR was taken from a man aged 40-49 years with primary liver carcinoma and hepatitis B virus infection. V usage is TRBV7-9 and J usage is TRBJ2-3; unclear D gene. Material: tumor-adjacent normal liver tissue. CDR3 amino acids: CASSIIEDTSTDTQYF. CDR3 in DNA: TGTGCCAGCAGCATTATAGAGGATACTAGCACAGATACGCAGTATTTT.